Listed here are 21 T cell receptor beta chains from one sample, sequenced in a study of shared clonotypes between healthy human individuals. Assay: immunoSEQ multiplex PCR; the TCRdb copy retains only in-frame clones and omits some. The profile covers about 1.5 million clones, with about 98% appearing a single time and about 0.45% taken by the ten largest. The sample comprised naive CD4+ T cells sorted from blood. Subset indicated: CD45RA+ positively selected. The receptors come from a man aged 25-40 years in good health.

The chain couples TRBV5-4 to TRBJ1-2; maybe TRBD1 (5 bases). Germline assignment: CDR1 SGHNT and CDR2 YYREEE (reference sequence). V lost 3 bases and J 8 bases, leaving 11 bases between the germline ends. CDR3 size: 12 residues. CDR3 in amino acids: CASSSVGRGYTF. In DNA, the CDR3 is TGTGCCAGCAGCTCGGTGGGGCGCGGCTACACCTTC. Full variable domain (rest looked up from reference TRBV5-4 and TRBJ1-2): ETGVTQSPTHLIKTRGQQVTLRCSSQSGHNTVSWYQQALGQGPQFIFQYYREEENGRGNFPPRFSGLQFPNYSSELNVNALELDDSALYLCASSSVGRGYTFGSGTRLTVV.

V usage is TRBV10-3 and J usage is TRBJ2-5; TRBD2 matches at 7 bases. Trimming cost V 6 bases and J 5 bases; bases outside gene matches: 9. The CDR3 has 14 residues. Germline lookup yields CDR1 ENHRY and CDR2 SYGVKD. Here the CDR3 reads CAISQEMGGETQYF. CDR3 DNA: TGTGCCATCAGCCAAGAAATGGGAGGGGAGACCCAGTACTTC.

The chain employs TRBV19 and TRBJ1-1; a weak D match, TRBD1 (6 bases). Trimming removed 4 bases at V and 7 bases at J, with 10 bases between. CDR3 size: 12 residues. Germline values: CDR1 LNHDA, CDR2 SQIVND (reference sequence). CDR3 amino acids: CASSSVTGEAFF. CDR3 sequence (DNA): TGTGCCAGTAGTAGCGTGACAGGTGAAGCTTTCTTT.

The chain has TRBV4-1 and TRBJ1-2; the match to TRBD1 covers 11 bases. J was trimmed by 4 bases and V by 5 bases; bases with no gene match: 9. The CDR3 sequence is 16 residues long. Germline V CDR1 and CDR2: MGHRA, YSYEKL. DNA of the CDR3: TGCGCCAGCAGCTTATCGGGGGACAGGGGGTTCTATGGCTACACCTTC. It codes for CASSLSGDRGFYGYTF.

J is TRBJ2-2 and V is TRBV9; D tentatively reads TRBD1 or TRBD2 (5 bases each). This CDR3 contains 15 residues. CDR1 SGDLS and CDR2 YYNGEE come from the germline V gene. With 0 bases removed from V and 4 bases from J, the gap between germline ends came to 10 bases. Written as DNA, the CDR3 is TGTGCCAGCAGCGTAGGGGGGACCACCACCGGGGAGCTGTTTTTT. This translates into CASSVGGTTTGELFF.

V and J are TRBV4-3 and TRBJ1-2; D ambiguous. This CDR3 has 15 amino acids. Germline CDR1 and CDR2: LGHNA and YSLEER. V was shortened by 1 base and J by 7 bases, with 16 bases between the two germline ends. The CDR3 region is CASSQGSGYGFGYTF. The CDR3 nucleotides read TGCGCCAGCAGCCAAGGGTCGGGATATGGTTTTGGCTACACCTTC.

This chain connects TRBV1 to TRBJ2-1; the table calls TRBD2, which could not be checked here. TRBV1 is shown as a pseudogene. This CDR3 contains 16 residues. Written as DNA, the CDR3 is TGCACCAGCAGGCCCCTAACTAGCGGCTCCTACAATGAGCAGTTCTTC. Translating gives CTSRPLTSGSYNEQFF.

The CDR3 spells CASSASNKRGLAGGPSDNEQFF. The DNA for the CDR3 is TGTGCCAGCAGCGCGAGTAACAAACGGGGACTAGCGGGAGGGCCATCCGACAATGAGCAGTTCTTC. The rearrangement uses TRBV9 and TRBJ2-1; 16 bases line up with TRBD2. With 3 bases clipped from V and 5 bases from J, the junction kept 20 bases outside the gene matches. The CDR3 has 22 residues. Germline V gives CDR1 SGDLS, CDR2 YYNGEE.

The chain couples TRBV6-1 to TRBJ2-2, with D possibly being TRBD1 or TRBD2 (6 bases each). Looked up from germline, CDR1 is MNHNS and CDR2 is SASEGT. Trimming removed 3 bases at V and 6 bases at J, with 14 bases between. The CDR3 totals 15 residues. The CDR3 region has the DNA TGTGCCAGCAGTGATCTCGGGGGCTCGGCCGGGGAGCTGTTTTTT. This codes for CASSDLGGSAGELFF.

The rearrangement links TRBV9 to TRBJ2-3, with 7 nucleotides matching TRBD2. The CDR3 extends over 14 amino acids. Germline lookup yields CDR1 SGDLS and CDR2 YYNGEE. With V trimmed by 0 bases and J by 3 bases, 1 base remained unmatched. In nucleotides, the CDR3 is TGTGCCAGCAGCGTAGGGGAGGGTACAGATACGCAGTATTTT. Its protein product is CASSVGEGTDTQYF.

This rearrangement joins TRBV28 to TRBJ2-7; D not certain. Germline CDR1 reads MDHEN; CDR2 reads SYDVKM. The V gene lost 5 bases and the J gene lost 9 bases, with 11 bases spanning the gap. The CDR3 extends over 11 amino acids. The CDR3 DNA follows: TGTGCCAGCAGTACCTTCGTGTCGCAGTACTTC. This translates into CASSTFVSQYF.

This chain links TRBV15 with TRBJ2-1, with D unclear. V was cut by 6 bases and J by 10 bases, with 22 bases left in between. Per the germline V gene, CDR1 is LNHNV and CDR2 is YYDKDF (reference sequence). This CDR3 has 15 amino acids. For the CDR3, the DNA is TGTGCCACCAGTCCCCCTTCTCCTTACGGCGTGGAGCAGTTCTTC. Translation: CATSPPSPYGVEQFF.

V gene TRBV5-1 combines with J gene TRBJ2-1; 7 bases are a match to TRBD2. CDR1 and CDR2 from the germline V gene are SGHRS and YFSETQ. The V and J ends lost 2 bases and 0 bases, in that order; junction bases with no gene match: 14. This CDR3 region has 19 residues. The CDR3 spells CASSFGLGTQKSSYNEQFF. DNA for the CDR3: TGCGCCAGCAGCTTCGGACTAGGAACCCAGAAAAGCTCCTACAATGAGCAGTTCTTC. The whole variable domain, filled in from reference TRBV5-1 and TRBJ2-1, reads KAGVTQTPRYLIKTRGQQVTLSCSPISGHRSVSWYQQTPGQGLQFLFEYFSETQRNKGNFPGRFSGRQFSNSRSEMNVSTLELGDSALYLCASSFGLGTQKSSYNEQFFGPGTRLTVL.

This clone was seen only once. V is TRBV5-1 and J is TRBJ2-2; TRBD1 agrees at 7 bases. The CDR3 runs to 14 residues. Unmatched junction bases numbered 5, after V lost 4 bases and J lost 5 bases. Germline assignment: CDR1 SGHRS and CDR2 YFSETQ. This chain's CDR3 is CASSPGQKTGELFF. CDR3 sequence (DNA): TGCGCCAGCAGCCCGGGACAGAAGACCGGGGAGCTGTTTTTT.

The chain is built from TRBV19 and TRBJ2-7, with TRBD1 matching 8 bases. V was pared by 4 bases and J by 7 bases, with 12 bases of the junction left unmatched. CDR3 length: 15 amino acids. In germline, CDR1 is LNHDA, CDR2 SQIVND (reference sequence). The CDR3 coding sequence is TGTGCCAGTAGTAGTGGACAGGGAGGTATAGGGGAGCAGTACTTC. Residues: CASSSGQGGIGEQYF.

The rearrangement links TRBV10-3 to TRBJ1-1; D unclear. V lost 4 bases to trimming and J lost 0 bases, with 6 bases between them. The germline gives CDR1 ENHRY, CDR2 SYGVKD. The CDR3 contains 13 residues. CDR3 amino acids: CAISAGLNTEAFF. CDR3 DNA: TGTGCCATCAGTGCAGGACTGAACACTGAAGCTTTCTTT.

The chain recombines TRBV6-1 with TRBJ2-2, with 10 bases identical to TRBD2. The junction had 7 bases not matched to a gene; V was cut back by 3 bases and J by 0 bases. Germline-derived CDR1 and CDR2 are MNHNS and SASEGT. The CDR3 spans 18 residues. DNA for the CDR3: TGTGCCAGCAGTGATGTACCAGCGGGAGGGGCGAACACCGGGGAGCTGTTTTTT. As protein: CASSDVPAGGANTGELFF.

J is TRBJ2-4 and V is TRBV6-5; weak D call: TRBD2 (6 bases). CDR3 size: 15 residues. Trimming took off 8 bases at V and 0 bases at J, with 14 bases between the two ends. From germline, CDR1 is MNHEY and CDR2 SVGAGI. CDR3 nucleotide sequence: TGTGCCAGCGGCCCATTGGGGGGAGCCAAAAACATTCAGTACTTC. It encodes CASGPLGGAKNIQYF.

Comments on this clone: Additional DNA sequences in this sample encode the identical CDR3. The rearrangement joins TRBV9 to TRBJ2-1, with 14 bases lining up with TRBD2. V lost 4 bases, J lost 7 bases, and 7 bases stayed unmatched. Germline assignment: CDR1 SGDLS and CDR2 YYNGEE. There are 16 residues in the CDR3. CDR3 region: CASSPRLAGGRNEQFF. CDR3 in DNA: TGTGCCAGCAGCCCCAGACTAGCGGGAGGGAGGAATGAGCAGTTCTTC.

The CDR3 sequence is CASSLKGRGTNEKLFF. The DNA for the CDR3 is TGTGCCAGCAGTTTGAAAGGGCGGGGCACTAATGAAAAACTGTTTTTT. V is TRBV27 and J is TRBJ1-4, with TRBD1 as a possible D gene (5 bases). The CDR3 loop spans 16 amino acids. The germline CDR1 and CDR2 sequences are MNHEY and SMNVEV (reference sequence). V was pared by 3 bases and J by 2 bases, with 13 bases between.

The V and J genes are TRBV29-1 and TRBJ2-3; 11 bases fit TRBD2. The CDR3 is 17 amino acids. Trimming at V came to 5 bases and at J to 6 bases, leaving 16 bases not matched to a gene. Germline CDR1 reads SQVTM; CDR2 reads ANQGSEA. The chain's CDR3 is CSVKLAGGLWLGDTQYF. The CDR3 DNA reads as TGCAGCGTTAAGTTAGCGGGAGGGCTCTGGCTTGGGGATACGCAGTATTTT.